The entry below gives a single T cell receptor beta chain sequence along with its context. Its specific antigen is unknown. The input lacks base qualities; no much larger clone sits a single base away. TCR CDR3 regions were amplified from genomic DNA by multiplex PCR using the deep immunoSEQ assay. Extracted genomic DNA from each cell subset was distributed evenly across all wells of several immunoSEQ 96-well plates, and each plate was treated as a replicate. For sorted subsets, 150 to 250 ng of genomic DNA, equivalent to roughly 30,000 T cell genomes, went into each replicate PCR. The purified libraries were quantified using a Qubit 3.0 fluorometer, sized with a Bioanalyzer 2100, and then quantified again using the KAPA Library Quantification kit. Every immunoSEQ 96-well plate was sequenced on a separate single-read 150-cycle Illumina NextSeq 550 flow cell. As for the authors' bioinformatics: Because the immunoSEQ output held only junctional sequences and lacked quality scores, the filtering could not match the filtering applied to full-length reads. To assign V/J genes and CDR3, sequences were annotated using PyIR, a Python wrapper for IgBLAST v1.9, with IMGT germline references. Reads were filtered out if the reads had weak V/J assignments (E-value above 1e-6), no CDR3, stop codons, out-of-frame junctions, or ambiguous translated residues. V3J clonotypes were defined by identical inferred V gene, J gene, and CDR3 amino acid sequence. Percentage overlap between repertoires was calculated by dividing the number of shared unique clonotypes by the size of the smaller repertoire. Richness of each repertoire was evaluated using RTK rarefaction, the Chao1 estimator, and Recon v2.1 estimates of unobserved clonotypes. Generation probabilities were computed with OLGA for all TCRbeta clonotypes obtained by the gDNA method from a handful of donors. TCRdb took this table from immuneACCESS and kept in-frame rearrangements with V and J called. Such tables lack part of the clones; where checked against another copy, unresolved V genes explain under half of the gap, and the rest is unexplained. For V, J and clone size, that table is used; D and trimming come from the DNA. Present in this sample are under 150,000 clones, 65% to 75% of which were seen just once. Clones ranked in the top ten supply around 25% of the sample.

Between the V and J ends, shortened by 2 bases and 6 bases respectively, the junction contains 18 bases. The CDR3 contains 15 residues, cysteine and phenylalanine counted. The read is trimmed to its CDR3 DNA, 45 bases read in frame from base 1. Reading the germline V gene (reference sequence) gives CDR1 SGHNT and CDR2 YYREEE. This sample stems from a study of shared clonotypes between healthy human individuals (TCRdb year 2020). Regarding the study in general: A few men and a couple of women, aged 18 to 49 years, made up the cohort. Per donor, three plates each were used for CD4 naive and CD4 memory, two for CD8 naive, and one for CD8 memory. The study deeply sequenced blood TCR repertoires of five healthy adults to estimate repertoire size and the extent of clonotype sharing between individuals. To increase sequencing depth and limit assay-specific biases, TCR repertoire library preparation and sequencing were carried out by different laboratories using diverse techniques. Between about 0.8 and 9.5 billion PBMCs per donor were obtained by leukapheresis.

Healthy HIV-negative adults with no recently reported acute infections or vaccinations were included as donors. All donors were Caucasian adults living in Nashville, Tennessee, USA. CD8 memory samples combined magnetically selected CD45RO+ cells with CCR7-negative CD45RA+ effector memory (TemRA) cells. Blood was collected by leukapheresis, and PBMCs were isolated by Ficoll-Histopaque density gradient centrifugation and then cryopreserved in liquid nitrogen vapor phase. Analytical flow cytometry was used to check the purity and quantity of every magnetically sorted T cell population. From each sorted fraction, genomic DNA was isolated and quantified by UV absorbance on a Nanodrop 2000c. The paper as a whole reports these results and caveats: Clonotypes shared by all four sorted-subset donors showed higher generation probabilities than non-shared clonotypes. Rarefaction of sorted-subset datasets indicated incomplete sequencing despite the large sequencing depth. Across four donors, approximately 5% of naive CD4, 3.5% of naive CD8, roughly 2.2% of memory CD4, and around 0.4% of memory CD8 clonotypes were shared. Pairwise subsampling led to the expectation that sequencing depth would affect the degree of clonotype sharing among donors. Naive subsets generally had larger estimated clonotype richness than memory subsets. The small number of donors limited the genetic and exposure-history diversity represented. Sampling was restricted to blood, and TCR repertoires in tissues likely differ from the TCR repertoires found in blood.

Recombination joined TRBV5-4 with TRBJ2-7; the D gene is possibly TRBD1 or TRBD2, with 7 bases matching each. Material: memory CD8+ T cells sorted from blood. Per the publication, the cell subset or site label means: CD45RO+ cells pooled with CCR7-negative TemRA cells. This TCR was sampled from a woman in her 30s in good health. CDR3 loop: CASSFVAGGAGEQYF. The DNA reads as follows: TGTGCCAGCAGCTTCGTGGCAGGGGGGGCCGGCGAGCAGTACTTC. Beyond the CDR3, the reference TRBV5-4 and TRBJ2-7 genes provide the residues; the full variable domain reads: ETGVTQSPTHLIKTRGQQVTLRCSSQSGHNTVSWYQQALGQGPQFIFQYYREEENGRGNFPPRFSGLQFPNYSSELNVNALELDDSALYLCASSFVAGGAGEQYFGPGTRLTVT.